Shown below are 12 T cell receptor beta chains from a single sample sequenced in a study of blood T cells in healthy people across ages. Sample-barcoded 5' priming and a J-beta primer mix drove a second PCR of roughly 6 to 12 cycles. TCRdb re-called the 5' RACE reads through MiXCR, storing one row per CDR3 protein. The table shows 1,500,000 or so distinct CDR3 sequences, with roughly 60% occurring only once. Source material: blood. These receptors all stem from a man aged 18 to 29 in good health.

Only a few counts were recorded for this clonotype. The rearrangement links TRBV11-1 to TRBJ2-5; TRBD2 might be the D (6 bases). CDR1 is SGHAT and CDR2 is FQDESV in the germline V gene (reference sequence). The CDR3 runs 15 residues. V dropped 3 bases and J dropped 2 bases, with 13 bases sitting between them. The DNA for the CDR3 is TGTGCCAGCAGCTTCTCCGGCGGGGAGCAAGAGACCCAGTACTTC. Amino acids: CASSFSGGEQETQYF.

To note about this clonotype: One end of the junction does not line up with germline, which may come from a read error. Here the CDR3 DNA reads TGTACCAGCAGCGTAGTTTCGACAGGGACCTACAATGAGCAGTACTTC. Amino acid sequence: CTSSVVSTGTYNEQYF. The chain joins TRBV9 to TRBJ2-1; 7 bases align to TRBD1. TRBJ2-7 explains the end of the DNA better; the J call may be wrong. Germline values: CDR1 SGDLS, CDR2 YYNGEE. CDR3 length: 16 amino acids.

This clonotype was picked up a small number of times. The chain carries TRBV4-2 and TRBJ2-5, with 9 nucleotides matching TRBD1. The DNA end is more similar to TRBJ2-7, so the J call may be wrong. CDR1 is LGHNA and CDR2 is YNFKEQ in the germline V gene. The CDR3 has 15 amino acids. The CDR3 region is CASSQQQGAVDEQYF. The DNA for the CDR3 is TGTGCCAGCAGCCAACAACAGGGGGCGGTGGACGAGCAGTACTTC.

V is TRBV6-2 or TRBV6-3 and J is TRBJ2-1; 12 bases map to TRBD2. CDR3 length: 20 amino acids. Germline CDR1 MNHEY, CDR2 SVGEGT. The trim removed 5 bases at V and 7 bases at J, leaving 21 bases unmatched. The DNA for the CDR3 is TGTGCCAGCAGTCCCCGACTAGCGGGGGAGATCCCGAACCGACCGAATGAGCAGTTCTTC. It translates to CASSPRLAGEIPNRPNEQFF.

V usage is TRBV28 and J usage is TRBJ2-3; D not resolved. CDR1 and CDR2 from the germline V gene are MDHEN and SYDVKM. V dropped 6 bases and J dropped 0 bases, with 7 bases sitting between them. The CDR3 length is 13 residues. The DNA for the CDR3 is TGTGCCAGCAGGATGACTAGCACAGATACGCAGTATTTT. Protein product: CASRMTSTDTQYF.

This clonotype was seen a handful of times. The chain is built from TRBV20-1 and TRBJ2-1; 9 bases fit TRBD2. V lost 1 base to trimming and J lost 4 bases; unmatched junction nucleotides: 5. The CDR3 is made up of 15 amino acids. Germline values: CDR1 DFQATT, CDR2 SNEGSKA (reference sequence). This chain's CDR3 is CSARGGSGGYNEQFF. CDR3 in DNA: TGCAGTGCTAGAGGGGGTAGCGGGGGATACAATGAGCAGTTCTTC.

The table lists this clonotype with a few counts. V gene TRBV25-1 combines with J gene TRBJ1-2, with D possibly matching TRBD1 (5 bases). V was trimmed by 6 bases and J by 7 bases, leaving 15 bases between them. The germline V gene has CDR1 MGHDK and CDR2 SYGVNS. This CDR3 comprises 13 residues. CDR3 protein: CASSLSGISGYTF. The DNA for the CDR3 is TGTGCCAGCAGCCTTTCAGGGATCAGTGGCTACACCTTC.

The J gene is TRBJ2-1, the V gene TRBV6-1, with D hard to call. The last part of the DNA fits TRBJ2-7 better; the J call may be wrong. CDR1 is MNHNS and CDR2 is SASEGT in the germline V gene. The CDR3 covers 14 residues. The CDR3 DNA is TGTGCCAGCAGTGAGGCAGACATTGCCTACGAGCAGTACTTC. As protein: CASSEADIAYEQYF.

This clonotype was seen only a few times. The V call is TRBV5-5, the J call TRBJ2-1; D possibly uses TRBD1 or TRBD2 (6 bases each). Germline V gene data show CDR1 as SGHKS and CDR2 as YYEKEE (reference sequence). The CDR3 has 14 amino acids. V lost 0 bases to trimming and J lost 7 bases, with 11 bases between them. CDR3 region: CASSLVGGTNEQFF. In nucleotides, the CDR3 is TGTGCCAGCAGCTTGGTTGGAGGGACAAATGAGCAGTTCTTC.

The chain links TRBV7-8 to TRBJ2-1, with a weak D call TRBD1 (5 bases). Germline loops: CDR1 SGHVS, CDR2 FQNEAQ. V was cut by 5 bases and J by 1 base, with 12 bases left in between. The CDR3 contains 15 residues. This CDR3 reads CASSPRQKSYNEQFF. DNA of the CDR3: TGTGCCAGCAGCCCCCGACAGAAATCCTACAATGAGCAGTTCTTC.

The chain is built from TRBV5-1 and TRBJ2-1; D gene ambiguous. CDR1 is SGHRS and CDR2 is YFSETQ in the germline V gene. V lost 4 bases and J 12 bases, leaving 8 bases between the germline ends. This CDR3 contains 10 residues. Here the CDR3 reads CASSPYGQFF. CDR3 in DNA: TGCGCCAGCAGCCCCTACGGGCAGTTCTTC.

This clonotype was seen once. The CDR3 protein is CAISDRDSVEQYF. As DNA, the CDR3 is TGTGCCATCAGTGACAGGGACTCCGTCGAGCAGTACTTC. The chain couples TRBV10-3 to TRBJ2-5; maybe TRBD2 (6 bases). The closer fit of TRBJ2-7 to the DNA end suggests the J call may be wrong. The CDR3 totals 13 residues. From germline, CDR1 is ENHRY and CDR2 SYGVKD.